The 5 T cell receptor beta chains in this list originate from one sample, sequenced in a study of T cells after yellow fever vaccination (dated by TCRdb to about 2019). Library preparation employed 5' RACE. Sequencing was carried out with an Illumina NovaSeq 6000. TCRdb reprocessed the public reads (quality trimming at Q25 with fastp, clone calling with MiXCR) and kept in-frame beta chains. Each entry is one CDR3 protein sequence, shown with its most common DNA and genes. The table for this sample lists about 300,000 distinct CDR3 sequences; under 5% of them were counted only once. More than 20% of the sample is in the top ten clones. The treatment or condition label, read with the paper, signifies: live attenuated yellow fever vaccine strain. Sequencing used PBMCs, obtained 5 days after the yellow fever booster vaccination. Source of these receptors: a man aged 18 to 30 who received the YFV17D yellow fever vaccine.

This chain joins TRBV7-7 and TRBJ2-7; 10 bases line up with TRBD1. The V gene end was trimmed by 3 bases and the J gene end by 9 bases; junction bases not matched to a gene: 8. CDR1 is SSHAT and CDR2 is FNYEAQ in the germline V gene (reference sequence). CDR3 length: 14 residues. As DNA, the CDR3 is TGTGCCAGCAGCTTCTCCGGGACAGGGGATAGGCAGTACTTC. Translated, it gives CASSFSGTGDRQYF.

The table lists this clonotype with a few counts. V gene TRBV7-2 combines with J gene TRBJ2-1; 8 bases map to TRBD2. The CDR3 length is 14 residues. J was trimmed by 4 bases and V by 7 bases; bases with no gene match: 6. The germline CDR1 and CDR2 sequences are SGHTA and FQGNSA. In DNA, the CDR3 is TGTGCCAGCAACCCGGGGGGGGCATACAATGAGCAGTTCTTC. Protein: CASNPGGAYNEQFF.

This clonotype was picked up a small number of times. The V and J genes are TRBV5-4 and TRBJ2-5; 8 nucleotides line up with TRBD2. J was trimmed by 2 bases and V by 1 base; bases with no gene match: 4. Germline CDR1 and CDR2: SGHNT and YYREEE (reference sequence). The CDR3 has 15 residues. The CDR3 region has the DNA TGTGCCAGCAGCTTGCCGGGGGGGGAACAAGAGACCCAGTACTTC. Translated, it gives CASSLPGGEQETQYF. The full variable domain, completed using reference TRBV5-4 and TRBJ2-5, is ETGVTQSPTHLIKTRGQQVTLRCSSQSGHNTVSWYQQALGQGPQFIFQYYREEENGRGNFPPRFSGLQFPNYSSELNVNALELDDSALYLCASSLPGGEQETQYFGPGTRLLVL.

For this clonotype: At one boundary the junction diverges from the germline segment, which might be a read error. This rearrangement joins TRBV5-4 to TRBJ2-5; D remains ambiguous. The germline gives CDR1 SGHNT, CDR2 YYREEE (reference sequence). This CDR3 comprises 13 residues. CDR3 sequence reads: CASSLLNGESQYF. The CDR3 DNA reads TGTGCCAGCAGCTTGCTGAACGGAGAGTCCCAGTACTTC. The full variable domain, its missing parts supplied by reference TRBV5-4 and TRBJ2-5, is ETGVTQSPTHLIKTRGQQVTLRCSSQSGHNTVSWYQQALGQGPQFIFQYYREEENGRGNFPPRFSGLQFPNYSSELNVNALELDDSALYLCASSLLNGESQYFGPGTRLLVL.

The CDR3 loop is CASSLVSRPAGANVLTF. CDR3 in DNA: TGTGCCAGCAGTTTGGTCTCCCGTCCCGCTGGGGCCAACGTCCTGACTTTC. The rearrangement uses TRBV28 and TRBJ2-6; unclear D gene. The V gene lost 3 bases and the J gene lost 2 bases, with 14 bases spanning the gap. The germline V gene has CDR1 MDHEN and CDR2 SYDVKM. The CDR3 runs 17 residues. Supplemented by reference TRBV28 and TRBJ2-6, the full variable domain reads DVKVTQSSRYLVKRTGEKVFLECVQDMDHENMFWYRQDPGLGLRLIYFSYDVKMKEKGDIPEGYSVSREKKERFSLILESASTNQTSMYLCASSLVSRPAGANVLTFGAGSRLTVL.